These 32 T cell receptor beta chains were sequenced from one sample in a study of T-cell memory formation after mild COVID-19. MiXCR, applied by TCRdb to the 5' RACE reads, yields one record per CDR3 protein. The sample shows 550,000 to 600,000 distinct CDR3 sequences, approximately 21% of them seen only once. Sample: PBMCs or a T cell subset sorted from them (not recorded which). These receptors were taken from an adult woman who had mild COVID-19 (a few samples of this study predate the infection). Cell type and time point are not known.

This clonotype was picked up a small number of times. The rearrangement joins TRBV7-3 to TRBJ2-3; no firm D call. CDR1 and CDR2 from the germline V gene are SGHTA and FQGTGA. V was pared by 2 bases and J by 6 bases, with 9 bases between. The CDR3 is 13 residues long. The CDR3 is CASSLERVDTQYF. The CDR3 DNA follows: TGTGCCAGCAGCTTAGAACGGGTCGATACGCAGTATTTT.

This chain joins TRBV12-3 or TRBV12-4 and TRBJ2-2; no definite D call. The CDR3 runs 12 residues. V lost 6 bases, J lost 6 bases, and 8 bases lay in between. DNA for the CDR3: TGTGCCAGCAGCCCTTATGCCGGGGAGCTGTTTTTT. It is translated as CASSPYAGELFF.

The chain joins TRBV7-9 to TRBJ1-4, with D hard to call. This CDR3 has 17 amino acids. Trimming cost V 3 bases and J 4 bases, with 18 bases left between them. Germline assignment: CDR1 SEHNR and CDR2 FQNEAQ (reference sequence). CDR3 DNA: TGTGCCAGCAGCTTTGAGGGTAGCGGGATCTTTAATGAAAAACTGTTTTTT. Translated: CASSFEGSGIFNEKLFF. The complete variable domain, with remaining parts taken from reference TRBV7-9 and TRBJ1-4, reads DTGVSQNPRHKITKRGQNVTFRCDPISEHNRLYWYRQTLGQGPEFLTYFQNEAQLEKSRLLSDRFSAERPKGSFSTLEIQRTEQGDSAMYLCASSFEGSGIFNEKLFFGSGTQLSVL.

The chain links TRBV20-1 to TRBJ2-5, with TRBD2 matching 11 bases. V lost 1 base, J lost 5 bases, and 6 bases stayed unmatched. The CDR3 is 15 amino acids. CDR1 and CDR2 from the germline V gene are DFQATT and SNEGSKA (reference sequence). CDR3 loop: CSARVSGRAGETQYF. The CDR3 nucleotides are TGCAGTGCTAGAGTTAGCGGGAGGGCCGGCGAGACCCAGTACTTC.

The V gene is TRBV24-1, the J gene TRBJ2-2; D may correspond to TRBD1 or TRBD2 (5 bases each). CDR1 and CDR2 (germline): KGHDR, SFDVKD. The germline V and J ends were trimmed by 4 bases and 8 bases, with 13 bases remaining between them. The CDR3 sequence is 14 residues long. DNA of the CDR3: TGTGCCACCAGTGACGGGGCTTACCTTGGGGAGCTGTTTTTT. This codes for CATSDGAYLGELFF.

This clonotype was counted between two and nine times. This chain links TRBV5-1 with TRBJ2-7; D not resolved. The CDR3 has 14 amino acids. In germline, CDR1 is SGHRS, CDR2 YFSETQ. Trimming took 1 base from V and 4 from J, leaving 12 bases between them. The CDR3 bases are TGCGCCAGCAGCTTGCGCGGAATCCTGTACGAGCAGTACTTC. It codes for CASSLRGILYEQYF.

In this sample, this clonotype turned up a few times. CDR3 bases: TGTGCCAGCAGCTTAGGAAGCGGGAGCGCGTTGAATGAGCAGTTCTTC. Protein product: CASSLGSGSALNEQFF. V usage is TRBV7-6 and J usage is TRBJ2-1; 8 bases are a match to TRBD2. Looked up from germline, CDR1 is SGHVS and CDR2 is FNYEAQ. The CDR3 extends over 16 amino acids. V was clipped by 1 base and J by 7 bases; unmatched bases: 9.

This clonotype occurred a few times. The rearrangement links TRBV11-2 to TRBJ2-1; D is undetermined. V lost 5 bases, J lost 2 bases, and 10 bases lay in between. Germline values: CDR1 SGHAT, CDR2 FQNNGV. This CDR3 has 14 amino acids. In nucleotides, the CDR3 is TGTGCCAGCAGCCCGGACCGAACCTACAATGAGCAGTTCTTC. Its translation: CASSPDRTYNEQFF.

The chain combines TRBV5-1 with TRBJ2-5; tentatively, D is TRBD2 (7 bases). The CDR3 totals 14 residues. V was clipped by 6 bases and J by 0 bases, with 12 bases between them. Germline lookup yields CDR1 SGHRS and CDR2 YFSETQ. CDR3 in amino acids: CASIGGGYQETQYF. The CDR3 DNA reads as TGCGCCAGCATAGGGGGGGGCTACCAAGAGACCCAGTACTTC. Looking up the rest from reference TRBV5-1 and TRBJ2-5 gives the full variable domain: KAGVTQTPRYLIKTRGQQVTLSCSPISGHRSVSWYQQTPGQGLQFLFEYFSETQRNKGNFPGRFSGRQFSNSRSEMNVSTLELGDSALYLCASIGGGYQETQYFGPGTRLLVL.

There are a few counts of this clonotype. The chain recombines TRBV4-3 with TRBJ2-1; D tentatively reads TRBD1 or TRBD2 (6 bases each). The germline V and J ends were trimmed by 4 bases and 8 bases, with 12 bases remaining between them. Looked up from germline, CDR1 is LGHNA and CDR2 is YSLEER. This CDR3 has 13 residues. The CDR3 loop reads CASSPGGRDEQFF. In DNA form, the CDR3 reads TGCGCCAGCAGCCCTGGGGGGCGGGATGAGCAGTTCTTC.

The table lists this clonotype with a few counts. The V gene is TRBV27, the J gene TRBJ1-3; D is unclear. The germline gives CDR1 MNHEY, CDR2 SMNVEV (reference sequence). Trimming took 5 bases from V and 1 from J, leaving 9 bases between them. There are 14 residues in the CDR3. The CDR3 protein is CASSPYPSGNTIYF. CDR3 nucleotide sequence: TGTGCCAGCAGTCCCTACCCTTCTGGAAACACCATATATTTT.

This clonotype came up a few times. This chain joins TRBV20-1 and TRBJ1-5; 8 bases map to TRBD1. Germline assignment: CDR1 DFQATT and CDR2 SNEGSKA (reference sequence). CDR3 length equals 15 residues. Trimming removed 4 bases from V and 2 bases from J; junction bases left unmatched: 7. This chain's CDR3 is CSATDPGQGNQPQHF. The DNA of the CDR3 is TGCAGTGCTACTGATCCGGGACAGGGCAATCAGCCCCAGCATTTT.

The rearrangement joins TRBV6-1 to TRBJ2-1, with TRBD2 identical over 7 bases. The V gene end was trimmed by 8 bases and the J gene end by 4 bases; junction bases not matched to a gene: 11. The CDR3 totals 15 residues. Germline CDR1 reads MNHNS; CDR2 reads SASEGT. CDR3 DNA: TGTGCCAGCGGGGGGGGTTGGATCTCTTACAATGAGCAGTTCTTC. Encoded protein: CASGGGWISYNEQFF.

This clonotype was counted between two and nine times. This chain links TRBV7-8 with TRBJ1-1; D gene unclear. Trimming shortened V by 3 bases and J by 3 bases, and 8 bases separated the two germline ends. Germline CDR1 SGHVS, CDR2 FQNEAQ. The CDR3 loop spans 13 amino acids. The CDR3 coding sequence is TGTGCCAGCAGCTTTATCCGGGACACTGAAGCTTTCTTT. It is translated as CASSFIRDTEAFF.

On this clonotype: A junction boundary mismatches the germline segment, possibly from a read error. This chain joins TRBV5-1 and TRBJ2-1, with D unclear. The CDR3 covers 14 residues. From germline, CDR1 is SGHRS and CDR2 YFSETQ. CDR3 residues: CASSLGQAYNEQLF. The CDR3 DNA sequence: TGCGCCAGCAGCTTGGGGCAGGCCTACAATGAGCAGTTATTC.

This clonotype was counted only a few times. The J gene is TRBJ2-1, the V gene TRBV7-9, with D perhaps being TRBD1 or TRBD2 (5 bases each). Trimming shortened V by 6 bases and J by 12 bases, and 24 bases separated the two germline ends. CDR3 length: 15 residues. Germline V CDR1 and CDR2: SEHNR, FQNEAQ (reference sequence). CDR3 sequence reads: CASSTTPAAPGGQFF. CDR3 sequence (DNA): TGTGCCAGCAGTACGACTCCAGCAGCACCTGGGGGGCAGTTCTTC.

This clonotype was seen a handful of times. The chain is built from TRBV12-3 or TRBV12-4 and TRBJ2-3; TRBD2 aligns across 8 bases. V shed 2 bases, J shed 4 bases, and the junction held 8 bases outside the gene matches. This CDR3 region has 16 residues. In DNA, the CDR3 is TGTGCCAGCAGTTTATTGCCGGGAGGGCCGGCAGATACGCAGTATTTT. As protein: CASSLLPGGPADTQYF.

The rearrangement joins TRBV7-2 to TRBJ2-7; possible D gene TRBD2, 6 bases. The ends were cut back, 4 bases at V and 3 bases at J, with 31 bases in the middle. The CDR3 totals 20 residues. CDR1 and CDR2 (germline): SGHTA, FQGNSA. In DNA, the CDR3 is TGTGCCAGCAGCTCCCGGAGCACTGAACTAGCCCCCCGGGGAATCTACGAGCAGTACTTC. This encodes CASSSRSTELAPRGIYEQYF.

CDR3 sequence (DNA): TGCAGTGCCCTGAGGGGAAATTCGAATCAGCCCCAGCATTTT. Translated, it gives CSALRGNSNQPQHF. This chain connects TRBV20-1 to TRBJ1-5, with TRBD1 as a possible D gene (5 bases). This CDR3 region has 14 residues. The germline V gene encodes CDR1 DFQATT and CDR2 SNEGSKA (reference sequence). The V end lost 6 bases, the J end lost 4 bases, and 16 bases lay between the germline ends.

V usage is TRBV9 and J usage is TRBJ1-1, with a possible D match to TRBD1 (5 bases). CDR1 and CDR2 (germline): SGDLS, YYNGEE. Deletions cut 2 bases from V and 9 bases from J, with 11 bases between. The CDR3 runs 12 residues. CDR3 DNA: TGTGCCAGCAGCGTCGGGACGGCTAAAGCTTTCTTT. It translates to CASSVGTAKAFF.

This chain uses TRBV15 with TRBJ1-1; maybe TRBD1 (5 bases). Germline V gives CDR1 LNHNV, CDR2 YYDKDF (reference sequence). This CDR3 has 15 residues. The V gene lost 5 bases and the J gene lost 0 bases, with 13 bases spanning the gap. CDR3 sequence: CATSDRTPLNTEAFF. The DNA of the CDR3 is TGTGCCACCAGCGACCGGACACCTCTGAACACTGAAGCTTTCTTT.

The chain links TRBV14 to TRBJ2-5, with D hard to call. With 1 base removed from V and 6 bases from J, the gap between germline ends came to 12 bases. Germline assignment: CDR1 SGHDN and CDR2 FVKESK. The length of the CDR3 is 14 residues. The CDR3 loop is CASSQVSYLQTQYF. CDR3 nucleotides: TGTGCCAGCAGCCAAGTCAGTTATCTGCAGACCCAGTACTTC.

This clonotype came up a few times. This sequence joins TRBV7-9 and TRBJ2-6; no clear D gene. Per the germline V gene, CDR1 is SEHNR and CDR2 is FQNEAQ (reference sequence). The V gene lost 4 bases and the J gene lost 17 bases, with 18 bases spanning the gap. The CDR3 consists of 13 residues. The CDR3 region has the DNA TGTGCCAGCAGCTACTCTTCAGGCTTTTTCTTGACTTTC. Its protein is CASSYSSGFFLTF. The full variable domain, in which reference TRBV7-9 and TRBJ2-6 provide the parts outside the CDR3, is DTGVSQNPRHKITKRGQNVTFRCDPISEHNRLYWYRQTLGQGPEFLTYFQNEAQLEKSRLLSDRFSAERPKGSFSTLEIQRTEQGDSAMYLCASSYSSGFFLTFGAGSRLTVL.

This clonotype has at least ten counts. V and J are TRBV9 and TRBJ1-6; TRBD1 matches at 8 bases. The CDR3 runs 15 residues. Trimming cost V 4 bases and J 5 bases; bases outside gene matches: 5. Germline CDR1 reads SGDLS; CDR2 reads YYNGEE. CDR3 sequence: CASSPRTGNNSPLHF. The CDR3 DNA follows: TGTGCCAGCAGCCCCCGGACAGGGAATAATTCACCCCTCCACTTT.

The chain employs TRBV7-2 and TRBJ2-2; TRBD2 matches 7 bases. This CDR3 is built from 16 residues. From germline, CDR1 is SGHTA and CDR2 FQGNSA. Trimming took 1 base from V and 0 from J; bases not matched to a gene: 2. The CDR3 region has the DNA TGTGCCAGCAGCTTAGACACTAGCGCGAACACCGGGGAGCTGTTTTTT. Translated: CASSLDTSANTGELFF. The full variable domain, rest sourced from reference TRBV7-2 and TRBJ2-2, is GAGVSQSPSNKVTEKGKDVELRCDPISGHTALYWYRQSLGQGLEFLIYFQGNSAPDKSGLPSDRFSAERTGGSVSTLTIQRTQQEDSAVYLCASSLDTSANTGELFFGEGSRLTVL.

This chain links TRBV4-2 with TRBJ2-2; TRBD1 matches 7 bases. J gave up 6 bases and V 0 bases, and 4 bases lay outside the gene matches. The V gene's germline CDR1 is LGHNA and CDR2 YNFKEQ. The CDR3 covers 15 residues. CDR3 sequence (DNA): TGTGCCAGCAGCCAAGAGACAGGGAAGCCCGGGGAGCTGTTTTTT. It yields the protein CASSQETGKPGELFF.

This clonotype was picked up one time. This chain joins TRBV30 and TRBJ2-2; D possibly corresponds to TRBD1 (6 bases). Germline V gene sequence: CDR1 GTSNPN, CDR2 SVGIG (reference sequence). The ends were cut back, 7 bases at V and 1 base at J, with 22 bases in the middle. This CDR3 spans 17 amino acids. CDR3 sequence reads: CASHPGEEAENTGELFF. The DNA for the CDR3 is TGTGCCTCCCACCCAGGGGAAGAAGCAGAGAACACCGGGGAGCTGTTTTTT.

CDR3 loop: CSARDRRRGTSTDTQYF. CDR3 nucleotides: TGCAGTGCTAGAGATCGTAGGAGGGGGACTAGCACAGATACGCAGTATTTT. The V and J genes are TRBV20-1 and TRBJ2-3, with D possibly being TRBD1 or TRBD2 (6 bases each). CDR1 is DFQATT and CDR2 is SNEGSKA in the germline V gene (reference sequence). This CDR3 has 17 residues. V was cut by 0 bases and J by 0 bases, with 16 bases left in between.

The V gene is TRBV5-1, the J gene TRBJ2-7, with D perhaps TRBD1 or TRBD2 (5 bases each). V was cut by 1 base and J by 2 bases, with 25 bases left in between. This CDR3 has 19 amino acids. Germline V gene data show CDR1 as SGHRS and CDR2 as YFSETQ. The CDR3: CASSLRWSQRDLVTYEQYF. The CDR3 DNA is TGCGCCAGCAGCTTGCGTTGGTCTCAAAGGGACCTCGTTACCTACGAGCAGTACTTC.

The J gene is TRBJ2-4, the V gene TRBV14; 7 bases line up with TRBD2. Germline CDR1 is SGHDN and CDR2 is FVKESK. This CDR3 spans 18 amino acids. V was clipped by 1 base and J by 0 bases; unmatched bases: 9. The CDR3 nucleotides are TGTGCCAGCAGCCAAGTAGGCCTAGCGGAACTAGCCAAAAACATTCAGTACTTC. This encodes CASSQVGLAELAKNIQYF.

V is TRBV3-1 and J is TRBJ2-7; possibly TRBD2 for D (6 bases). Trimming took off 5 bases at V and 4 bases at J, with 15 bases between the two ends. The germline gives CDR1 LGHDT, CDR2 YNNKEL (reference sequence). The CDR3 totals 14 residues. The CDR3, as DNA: TGTGCCAGCAGCAGGCGGGACTCGCGTTACGAGCAGTACTTC. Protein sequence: CASSRRDSRYEQYF.

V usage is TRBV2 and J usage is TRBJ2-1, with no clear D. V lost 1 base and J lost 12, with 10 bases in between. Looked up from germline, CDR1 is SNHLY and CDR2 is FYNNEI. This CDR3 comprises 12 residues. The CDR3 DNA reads TGTGCCAGCAGTGAAGGGACCTCCCGGCAGTTCTTC. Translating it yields CASSEGTSRQFF.